This is a list of T cell receptor beta chains from one sample in a study of blood T cell repertoires in COVID-19. Sequencing was performed with immunoSEQ multiplex PCR; in TCRdb, only in-frame clones are kept and a portion is missing. This sample yields 200,000 to 250,000 clones, of which 82% are seen a single time; 3% to 4% belongs to the top ten. The sample comprised PBMCs or T cells enriched from blood (not recorded which). These receptors were collected from a woman aged 55-69 years who had recovered from COVID-19. CDR3s include the opening cysteine and the closing phenylalanine or tryptophan. D genes are given only for firm matches. A clone size is listed for some rows: how often the clone was seen (once, few, many), or a class if it is expanded.

v_gene: TRBV7-9
abundance: .
j_gene: TRBJ1-5
len: 13
d_gene: .
CDR3aa: CASSLGLHQAQHF
CDR3nt: TGTGCCAGCAGCCTAGGCCTTCATCAGGCCCAGCATTTT

v_gene: TRBV7-2
abundance: .
j_gene: TRBJ2-1
len: 15
d_gene: TRBD2
CDR3aa: CASSRGLAELNEQFF
CDR3nt: TGTGCCAGCAGCAGAGGACTAGCGGAACTAAATGAGCAGTTCTTC

v_gene: TRBV4-3
abundance: few
j_gene: TRBJ2-2
len: 13
d_gene: .
CDR3aa: CASSQAGAGELFF
CDR3nt: TGCGCCAGCAGCCAAGCTGGAGCCGGGGAGCTGTTTTTT

v_gene: TRBV28
abundance: .
j_gene: TRBJ1-1
len: 14
d_gene: .
CDR3aa: CASSLPSGRTEAFF
CDR3nt: TGTGCCAGCAGCTTACCCTCAGGGCGCACTGAAGCTTTCTTT

v_gene: TRBV18
abundance: .
j_gene: TRBJ2-7
len: 15
d_gene: .
CDR3aa: CASSPQKGTSYEQYF
CDR3nt: TGTGCCAGCTCACCACAAAAGGGGACTTCCTACGAGCAGTACTTC

v_gene: TRBV27
abundance: .
j_gene: TRBJ2-7
len: 15
d_gene: .
CDR3aa: CASSPDSATDYEQYF
CDR3nt: TGTGCCAGCAGCCCCGATAGCGCTACCGACTACGAGCAGTACTTC

v_gene: TRBV18
abundance: .
j_gene: TRBJ1-6
len: 13
d_gene: .
CDR3aa: CASSPGGDSPLHF
CDR3nt: TGTGCCAGCTCACCAGGGGGCGATTCACCCCTCCACTTT

v_gene: TRBV6-1
abundance: few
j_gene: TRBJ2-7
len: 13
d_gene: .
CDR3aa: CASSEASYYEQYF
CDR3nt: TGTGCCAGCAGTGAAGCCTCCTACTACGAGCAGTACTTC

v_gene: TRBV5-1
abundance: .
j_gene: TRBJ2-3
len: 14
d_gene: TRBD1
CDR3aa: CASSRGQRTDTQYF
CDR3nt: TGCGCCAGCAGCCGGGGACAGCGCACAGATACGCAGTATTTT

v_gene: TRBV9
abundance: once
j_gene: TRBJ1-5
len: 14
d_gene: .
CDR3aa: CASSADGVYQPQHF
CDR3nt: TGTGCCAGCAGCGCCGACGGGGTCTATCAGCCCCAGCATTTT